This T cell receptor (beta chain) was retrieved from a study of CD8 T cells in Susac syndrome. This CDR3 contains 15 residues. V was clipped by 5 bases and J by 0 bases, with 14 bases between them. Germline CDR1 and CDR2: SGHVS and FNYEAQ. Random hexamers were used to reverse transcribe 0.5 to 1 ug of RNA. A single record per CDR3 protein comes from TCRdb applying MiXCR to the immunoSEQ multiplex PCR reads. The sample yields about 400,000 distinct CDR3 sequences, around 85% seen once. Negative isolation yielded CD8+ and CD4+ T cells; FACS enriched TEMRA cells. The genes are TRBV7-6 and TRBJ2-7; D is perhaps TRBD2 (7 bases). The sequenced sample consisted of CD8+ T cells from PBMCs. The receptor was derived from a human donor with multiple sclerosis. In DNA, the CDR3 is TGTGCCAGCAGCCGGTCGCGGGGGCCCTCCTACGAGCAGTACTTC. This codes for CASSRSRGPSYEQYF.